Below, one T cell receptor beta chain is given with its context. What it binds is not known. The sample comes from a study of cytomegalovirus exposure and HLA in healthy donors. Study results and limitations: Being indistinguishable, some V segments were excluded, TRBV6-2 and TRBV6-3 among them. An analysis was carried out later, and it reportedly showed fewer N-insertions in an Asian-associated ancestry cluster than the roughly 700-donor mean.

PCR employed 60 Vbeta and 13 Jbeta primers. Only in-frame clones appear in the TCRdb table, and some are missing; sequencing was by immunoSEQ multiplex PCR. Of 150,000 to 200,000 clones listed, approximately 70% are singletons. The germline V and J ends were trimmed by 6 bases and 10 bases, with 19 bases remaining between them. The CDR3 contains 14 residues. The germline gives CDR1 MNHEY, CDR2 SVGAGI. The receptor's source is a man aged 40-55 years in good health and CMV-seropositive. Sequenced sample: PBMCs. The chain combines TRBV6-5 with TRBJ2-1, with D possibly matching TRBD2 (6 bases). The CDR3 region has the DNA TGTGCCAGCAGCAAGACTAGACCCCTGGGCGAGCAGTTCTTC. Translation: CASSKTRPLGEQFF.